This T cell receptor (beta chain) was recovered during a study of T cell changes during pregnancy in multiple sclerosis. Germline loops: CDR1 MNHNY, CDR2 SVGAGI (reference sequence). CDR3 length: 14 residues. The V segment lost 0 bases and the J segment 5 bases; nucleotides outside the gene matches: 1. The table came from immunoSEQ multiplex PCR; TCRdb's copy has only in-frame clones and leaves some out. The sample carries roughly 39,000 clones, about nine tenths recorded once. The sequence derives from a female donor in good health, enrolled as a control in a pregnancy study. The starting material was CD4+ T cells from peripheral blood mononuclear cells, obtained in the first trimester of pregnancy. The chain joins TRBV6-6 to TRBJ2-5, with TRBD2 identical over 9 bases. In DNA, the CDR3 is TGTGCCAGCAGTTACTCTGCGGGGGGGGAGACCCAGTACTTC. Its protein product is CASSYSAGGETQYF.